This TCR beta chain stems from a study of shared T cell receptors in the human thymus. Generated by immunoSEQ multiplex PCR, the TCRdb table keeps only in-frame clones and is missing some. The table shows roughly 560,000 clones, with more than 75% occurring only once. The germline V and J ends were trimmed by 5 bases and 0 bases, with 19 bases remaining between them. CDR3 length: 18 amino acids. The germline V gene encodes CDR1 MNHEY and CDR2 SMNVEV (reference sequence). The sample also formed part of further work on human thymus T cells. That paper states: From resections taken during corrective heart surgery, the thymus tissue was obtained. Reports from related research described highly overlapping thymic repertoires among unrelated individuals.

The specimen sequenced was thymocytes. This clonotype was obtained from a boy younger than two with a congenital heart defect. V and J are TRBV27 and TRBJ1-4; no reliable D call. CDR3 sequence reads: CASSPPVEGGATNEKLFF. The CDR3 DNA reads as TGTGCCAGCAGTCCACCTGTGGAGGGTGGGGCAACTAATGAAAAACTGTTTTTT.